This T cell receptor beta chain was found in a study of beta chain features in type 1 diabetes (dated by TCRdb to between 2017 and 2018). Some background on the complete study: Mean age, gender distribution, total cell number and subset yield did not differ between patients and healthy donors. Across all samples, roughly 110,000,000 sorted cells were examined, and cell number per subset correlated strongly with RNA yield. In the study, recently diagnosed type 1 diabetes patients and matched healthy donors were compared on the TCRB repertoires of their sorted circulating CD4+ T cell subsets. Naive and central memory subsets were obtained from all 30 or so donors, but regulatory and stem cell-like memory subsets were isolated from only 8 patients and roughly 8 healthy donors.

The entire isolated RNA was reverse transcribed using the High Capacity cDNA Reverse Transcription Kit, and thus expressed TCRB transcripts were sequenced. Naive, central memory and regulatory T cell samples underwent deep immunoSEQ sequencing, averaging roughly 3.3 million total reads per sample. Sorted cells were lysed in RLT buffer and RNA was extracted with DNase-treated RNeasy Micro or Mini kits, depending on cell number. To prevent cross-contamination, each cell subset was processed individually, whereas patient and healthy donor samples were processed jointly. The immunoSEQ multiplex PCR was used to amplify TCRB sequences from cDNA, yielding 87-bp fragments that span the CDR3 region. Sequencing of the amplicons was done on the Illumina HiSeq platform. The original pipeline was this. Synthetic template baselines were used to correct PCR bias computationally, reads within Hamming distance 2 were collapsed, and singletons that could not be merged were discarded. Reads were aligned against IMGT to assign V, D and J genes, CDR3 length and insertions or deletions at six rearrangement sites. Within each subset, clonotype counts were normalized to the number of sorted cells before true diversity and Gini coefficients were calculated with the tcR R package. Repertoire sharing was quantified using the overlap coefficient calculated on TCRB nucleotide sequences. Out-of-frame TCRB sequences from naive cells were analyzed to stand in for the pre-selection repertoire. TCRdb holds this immuneACCESS table with in-frame rearrangements only. Some clones are missing; in checked studies, unresolved V genes explain under half, and the rest has no known cause. V, J and clone size were drawn from that table, and D and trimming were deduced from the DNA. The sample profile shows hundreds of thousands of clones; 10% to 15% of them were found once. The ten largest clonotypes hold approximately 0.011% of the sample.

What the research found in general, with its limitations: Shorter templates might be favored by PCR, yet because patient and control samples were amplified and corrected together, any such skew would affect both groups equally. Because cDNA rather than genomic DNA was sequenced, highly expressing activated cells could have been over-represented, although no difference in activation and CD3 levels was found between groups. Type 1 diabetes patients showed a moderate but significant shortening of TCRB CDR3 length in all four CD4+ subsets. Fewer insertions and more nucleotide deletions at VDJ recombination sites were observed in patients with type 1 diabetes, implying thymic rearrangement abnormalities. Only small numbers of individuals were included in the HLA sub-analyses, which left unresolved whether HLA type had any influence on TCRB rearrangement. Naive, central memory and regulatory TCRB repertoires appeared more similar among patients than among healthy donors.

Each donor gave one peripheral blood draw, about 110 mL on average, collected into heparinised tubes. A BD FACSAria II and a panel including CD45RO, CCR7, CD25, CD127, CD95 and CD27 were used to sort naive, central memory, regulatory and stem cell-like memory CD4+ T cells. Purity was above 98% for every sorted population. PBMCs were isolated right away by Lymphoprep density gradient centrifugation and were stained directly, without culture. To minimize batch effects, samples were stained and sorted in pairs, one healthy donor with one patient per experiment. With regard to this clone: It has no known antigen specificity. No base quality values were provided; no much bigger clone lies one nucleotide off.

Its CDR3 holds 14 amino acids, cysteine through phenylalanine. The sequence is cut down to CDR3 DNA, 42 bases in frame from base 1. The junction carries 15 bases between V and J, which are trimmed by 7 bases and 1 base respectively. The germline V gene (reference sequence) yields GTSNPN for CDR1 and SVGIG for CDR2. The V and J segments used are TRBV30 and TRBJ2-3; the D segment could be TRBD2, given 6 matching bases. The receptor was derived from a woman aged 18-29 years with type 1 diabetes. Sequenced material: naive CD4+ T cells from blood. The label giving this sample's cell subset or site can be read as: true naive CD4+ T cells. CDR3 reads: CASITGTRTDTQYF. The DNA sequence is as follows: TGTGCCTCAATAACCGGGACTCGCACAGATACGCAGTATTTT.